The 31 T cell receptor beta chains below come from one sample, sequenced in a study of T cell responses to AZD1222 COVID-19 vaccine. This table comes from immunoSEQ multiplex PCR, and its TCRdb copy is limited to in-frame clones, with some not included. Of more than 70,000 clones in the sample, more than 90% were seen once. Sequences were derived from peripheral blood, sampled on day 0 of AZD1222 vaccination. These receptors were taken from an adult in good health.

The chain combines TRBV30 with TRBJ2-2; D remains unclear. Germline V gene lookup returns CDR1 GTSNPN and CDR2 SVGIG (reference sequence). Trimming took 0 bases from V and 7 from J, leaving 15 bases between them. The length of the CDR3 is 15 residues. CDR3 nucleotide sequence: TGTGCCTGGAGTGTCACAGCCCGTTCGGGCGGGGAGCTGTTTTTT. Protein sequence: CAWSVTARSGGELFF.

The chain carries TRBV11-3 and TRBJ1-2; D unresolved. With 5 bases removed from V and 2 bases from J, the gap between germline ends came to 9 bases. Germline CDR1 and CDR2: SGHNT and YENEEA. The CDR3 loop spans 13 amino acids. The CDR3 coding sequence is TGTGCCAGCAGCCCAACGGCGAACTATGGCTACACCTTC. Its translation is CASSPTANYGYTF.

V usage is TRBV7-9 and J usage is TRBJ2-7; D possibly uses TRBD1 or TRBD2 (6 bases each). Trimming took 10 bases from V and 2 from J, leaving 12 bases between them. The CDR3 length is 12 residues. Germline lookup yields CDR1 SEHNR and CDR2 FQNEAQ (reference sequence). The CDR3 sequence is CATGRGAYEQYF. The CDR3 DNA sequence: TGTGCCACGGGTAGGGGGGCCTACGAGCAGTACTTC.

Details on this clone: The junction does not match germline at one end; this may be a read error. The chain joins TRBV19 to TRBJ2-7; no definite D call. Looked up from germline, CDR1 is LNHDA and CDR2 is SQIVND (reference sequence). This CDR3 region has 13 residues. The CDR3, as DNA: TGTGCCAGTAGTTTAGAAGCTAGCTACGAGCAGTACTTC. Encoded protein: CASSLEASYEQYF.

This chain uses TRBV5-1 with TRBJ2-3, with 9 bases identical to TRBD1. V dropped 4 bases and J dropped 6; count of bases not matched to a gene: 3. The V gene's germline CDR1 is SGHRS and CDR2 YFSETQ. This CDR3 region has 13 residues. The CDR3, as DNA: TGCGCCAGCAGCGGGGACAGGGCCGATACGCAGTATTTT. This encodes CASSGDRADTQYF.

The V gene is TRBV9, the J gene TRBJ1-1; D call uncertain. The CDR3 length is 14 residues. Germline values: CDR1 SGDLS, CDR2 YYNGEE. V lost 2 bases to trimming and J lost 2 bases, with 10 bases between them. In DNA form, the CDR3 reads TGTGCCAGCAGCGTGTGGGAGGGAAACACTGAAGCTTTCTTT. Amino acids: CASSVWEGNTEAFF.

This chain connects TRBV9 to TRBJ2-5; D unresolved. V lost 2 bases, J lost 4 bases, and 9 bases lay in between. The CDR3 is 13 residues long. The V gene's germline CDR1 is SGDLS and CDR2 YYNGEE. The CDR3 sequence: CASSVGPGETQYF. DNA of the CDR3: TGTGCCAGCAGCGTGGGCCCGGGAGAGACCCAGTACTTC.

This clone was observed once. The V and J genes are TRBV19 and TRBJ1-2; maybe TRBD1 (5 bases). The CDR3 covers 14 residues. Trimming shortened V by 6 bases and J by 2 bases, and 13 bases separated the two germline ends. Germline CDR1 LNHDA, CDR2 SQIVND (reference sequence). The CDR3 here is CASSPSTANYGYTF. DNA of the CDR3: TGTGCCAGTAGCCCGTCGACAGCCAACTATGGCTACACCTTC.

Turning to this clone: A read error may account for a junction end that differs from germline. V usage is TRBV6-5 and J usage is TRBJ1-1; D gene uncertain. The CDR3 has 13 residues. Germline assignment: CDR1 MNHEY and CDR2 SVGAGI. CDR3 sequence reads: CASTYLSNTEAFF. The CDR3 DNA is TGTGCCAGCACTTACCTTTCGAACACTGAAGCTTTCTTT.

This sequence joins TRBV12-3 or TRBV12-4 and TRBJ1-4; no clear D gene. Trimming pared 5 bases from V and 0 bases from J, leaving 4 bases between. CDR3 size: 13 residues. The CDR3 sequence is CASSRATNEKLFF. The CDR3 nucleotides read TGTGCCAGCAGTAGGGCAACTAATGAAAAACTGTTTTTT.

The chain joins TRBV7-9 to TRBJ1-6; D is unclear. The CDR3 consists of 14 residues. The germline V gene encodes CDR1 SEHNR and CDR2 FQNEAQ (reference sequence). Trimming shortened V by 1 base and J by 11 bases, and 12 bases separated the two germline ends. The CDR3 reads CASSLEAPRAPLHF. CDR3 DNA: TGTGCCAGCAGCTTAGAGGCGCCAAGGGCACCCCTCCACTTT. The entire variable domain, with the rest obtained from reference TRBV7-9 and TRBJ1-6, is as follows: DTGVSQNPRHKITKRGQNVTFRCDPISEHNRLYWYRQTLGQGPEFLTYFQNEAQLEKSRLLSDRFSAERPKGSFSTLEIQRTEQGDSAMYLCASSLEAPRAPLHFGNGTRLTVT.

The chain recombines TRBV5-4 with TRBJ1-2, with TRBD1 as a possible D gene (6 bases). The V end lost 3 bases, the J end lost 3 bases, and 15 bases lay between the germline ends. Germline V gene data show CDR1 as SGHNT and CDR2 as YYREEE (reference sequence). The CDR3 length is 15 residues. CDR3 nucleotide sequence: TGTGCCAGCAGCTCGGGTTCGGCAGGGGACTATGGCTACACCTTC. Translated, it gives CASSSGSAGDYGYTF. Full variable domain (outside the CDR3, taken from reference TRBV5-4 and TRBJ1-2): ETGVTQSPTHLIKTRGQQVTLRCSSQSGHNTVSWYQQALGQGPQFIFQYYREEENGRGNFPPRFSGLQFPNYSSELNVNALELDDSALYLCASSSGSAGDYGYTFGSGTRLTVV.

The chain carries TRBV18 and TRBJ1-4; TRBD1 is a possible D gene (5 bases). Germline-derived CDR1 and CDR2 are KGHSH and LQKENI. The ends were cut back, 0 bases at V and 7 bases at J, with 12 bases in the middle. The CDR3 sequence is 15 residues long. The CDR3 is CASSPPVTGLEKLFF. The CDR3 DNA is TGTGCCAGCTCACCACCGGTAACAGGCCTTGAAAAACTGTTTTTT.

The chain links TRBV7-8 to TRBJ1-6; TRBD1 agrees at 8 bases. The CDR3 has 19 amino acids. Losses at the gene ends were 5 bases for V and 3 bases for J; bases not matched to a gene: 15. From germline, CDR1 is SGHVS and CDR2 FQNEAQ. The CDR3 here is CASSALPGQGSFYNSPLHF. The CDR3 region has the DNA TGTGCCAGCAGCGCCCTACCCGGACAGGGTTCGTTCTATAATTCACCCCTCCACTTT.

The J gene is TRBJ1-1, the V gene TRBV12-5; D remains unclear. CDR3 size: 15 residues. Germline loops: CDR1 LGHNT, CDR2 FRNRAP. The V end lost 6 bases, the J end lost 4 bases, and 18 bases lay between the germline ends. DNA for the CDR3: TGTGCTAGTGGGCCTCCCCGGCTAGGCTTCACTGAAGCTTTCTTT. This encodes CASGPPRLGFTEAFF.

The chain carries TRBV7-6 and TRBJ2-1; 13 bases line up with TRBD2. Germline CDR1 reads SGHVS; CDR2 reads FNYEAQ. V dropped 5 bases and J dropped 4; count of bases not matched to a gene: 8. CDR3 size: 17 residues. The CDR3 sequence is CASSRWTSGRGYNEQFF. CDR3 sequence (DNA): TGTGCCAGCAGCCGTTGGACTAGCGGGAGAGGGTACAATGAGCAGTTCTTC. Variable domain in full (rest from reference TRBV7-6 and TRBJ2-1): GAGVSQSPRYKVTKRGQDVALRCDPISGHVSLYWYRQALGQGPEFLTYFNYEAQQDKSGLPNDRFSAERPEGSISTLTIQRTEQRDSAMYRCASSRWTSGRGYNEQFFGPGTRLTVL.

This chain joins TRBV19 and TRBJ1-2; 10 bases align to TRBD1. Per the germline V gene, CDR1 is LNHDA and CDR2 is SQIVND (reference sequence). Trimming removed 6 bases from V and 3 bases from J; junction bases left unmatched: 13. This CDR3 contains 17 residues. Written as DNA, the CDR3 is TGTGCCAGTAGGACTGGGGCCGGGACAGGGGAACACTATGGCTACACCTTC. Translated, it gives CASRTGAGTGEHYGYTF. Looking up the rest from reference TRBV19 and TRBJ1-2 gives the full variable domain: DGGITQSPKYLFRKEGQNVTLSCEQNLNHDAMYWYRQDPGQGLRLIYYSQIVNDFQKGDIAEGYSVSREKKESFPLTVTSAQKNPTAFYLCASRTGAGTGEHYGYTFGSGTRLTVV.

This clone was found a few times. The CDR3 bases are TGCAGCGGGGGACAGGCCATAAACGAGCAGTACTTC. Residues: CSGGQAINEQYF. The chain links TRBV29-1 to TRBJ2-7, with 8 bases fitting TRBD1. The trim removed 7 bases at V and 5 bases at J, leaving 7 bases unmatched. Germline values: CDR1 SQVTM, CDR2 ANQGSEA. The length of the CDR3 is 12 residues.

The rearrangement joins TRBV6-8 to TRBJ1-1; D remains ambiguous. CDR1 is MNHGY and CDR2 is SAAAGT in the germline V gene. With 8 bases removed from V and 0 bases from J, the gap between germline ends came to 16 bases. The CDR3 is 15 residues long. In DNA form, the CDR3 reads TGTGCCAGCCCATGGCCCGACCCCATGAACACTGAAGCTTTCTTT. Translated, it gives CASPWPDPMNTEAFF.

The genes are TRBV11-2 and TRBJ2-7; D is unresolved. The length of the CDR3 is 13 residues. CDR1 SGHAT and CDR2 FQNNGV come from the germline V gene. Trimming removed 4 bases from V and 1 base from J, with 8 bases in between. The CDR3 region is CASSSRVSYEQYF. For the CDR3, the DNA is TGTGCCAGCAGCTCTAGGGTATCCTACGAGCAGTACTTC.

The chain employs TRBV27 and TRBJ1-1, with TRBD1 identical over 9 bases. Germline values: CDR1 MNHEY, CDR2 SMNVEV (reference sequence). The trim removed 4 bases at V and 11 bases at J, leaving 8 bases unmatched. The CDR3 length is 13 residues. This CDR3 is CASSSWTGDAAFF. The CDR3 DNA follows: TGTGCCAGCAGTTCCTGGACAGGGGATGCGGCTTTCTTT.

The chain links TRBV7-9 to TRBJ2-5; the D gene is possibly TRBD2 (5 bases). V was trimmed by 3 bases and J by 3 bases, leaving 8 bases between them. The CDR3 is 13 residues long. Germline CDR1 reads SEHNR; CDR2 reads FQNEAQ (reference sequence). This CDR3 is CASSLWREETQYF. The CDR3 coding sequence is TGTGCCAGCAGCTTGTGGCGGGAAGAGACCCAGTACTTC.

For the CDR3, the DNA is TGTGCCATCAGTGAGTCACCGGGACAGGGAGAAAAACTGTTTTTT. Its protein product is CAISESPGQGEKLFF. This chain uses TRBV10-3 with TRBJ1-4; 9 bases line up with TRBD1. Germline loops: CDR1 ENHRY, CDR2 SYGVKD. Trimming took 0 bases from V and 8 from J; bases not matched to a gene: 4. There are 15 residues in the CDR3.

V usage is TRBV30 and J usage is TRBJ1-5; the match to TRBD1 covers 8 bases. Germline loops: CDR1 GTSNPN, CDR2 SVGIG (reference sequence). The V segment lost 0 bases and the J segment 0 bases; nucleotides outside the gene matches: 10. The CDR3 runs 18 residues. CDR3 DNA: TGTGCCTGGAGTGTATCTAGGACAGGGCTTAATAGCAATCAGCCCCAGCATTTT. It encodes CAWSVSRTGLNSNQPQHF.

This clone was seen a single time. The rearrangement uses TRBV7-9 and TRBJ2-2; tentatively, D is TRBD1 or TRBD2 (6 bases each). This CDR3 has 15 residues. V shed 3 bases and J shed 6 bases, with 14 bases lying between them. Germline V gives CDR1 SEHNR, CDR2 FQNEAQ (reference sequence). In nucleotides, the CDR3 is TGTGCCAGCAGCTTGGGGGGCCTAGACGCCGGGGAGCTGTTTTTT. Amino acid sequence: CASSLGGLDAGELFF.

The chain is built from TRBV5-1 and TRBJ2-7; 8 nucleotides match TRBD1. J lost 2 bases, V lost 4 bases, and 8 bases had no gene match. CDR1 and CDR2 from the germline V gene are SGHRS and YFSETQ. The CDR3 sequence is 15 residues long. The CDR3, as DNA: TGCGCCAGCAGCGGGGCTTCGGGACAGGCCTACGAGCAGTACTTC. Its protein is CASSGASGQAYEQYF.

The rearrangement uses TRBV2 and TRBJ1-5; D is uncertain. There are 13 residues in the CDR3. Trimming shortened V by 4 bases and J by 8 bases, and 12 bases separated the two germline ends. CDR1 and CDR2 (germline): SNHLY, FYNNEI. In DNA, the CDR3 is TGTGCCAGCAGTGCAAGGGCAGGAGAGCCCCAGCATTTT. It encodes CASSARAGEPQHF.

V gene TRBV19 combines with J gene TRBJ1-5; a weak D match, TRBD1 (6 bases). The CDR3 covers 15 residues. The ends were cut back, 0 bases at V and 6 bases at J, with 12 bases in the middle. Germline-derived CDR1 and CDR2 are LNHDA and SQIVND (reference sequence). CDR3: CASSIDPGGLQPQHF. The DNA of the CDR3 is TGTGCCAGTAGTATAGATCCGGGGGGGCTTCAGCCCCAGCATTTT.

This rearrangement joins TRBV3-1 (or the pseudogene TRBV3-2) to TRBJ2-6, with TRBD1 matching 7 bases. The CDR3 contains 19 residues. V shed 3 bases and J 0 bases; nucleotides not matched to a gene: 11. Germline lookup yields CDR1 LGHDT and CDR2 YNNKEL (reference sequence). The DNA of the CDR3 is TGTGCCAGCAGCCAGCTAATAAGGGGACAGAGCTCTGGGGCCAACGTCCTGACTTTC. It yields the protein CASSQLIRGQSSGANVLTF.

The chain uses TRBV7-6 and TRBJ2-7, with TRBD2 matching over 10 bases. Germline loops: CDR1 SGHVS, CDR2 FNYEAQ. The CDR3 has 15 residues. J lost 2 bases, V lost 1 base, and 2 bases had no gene match. CDR3 DNA: TGTGCCAGCAGCTTAGAGCTAGCGGGGGCCTACGAGCAGTACTTC. It specifies CASSLELAGAYEQYF. Based on the CDR3 plus reference TRBV7-6 and TRBJ2-7, the full variable domain is GAGVSQSPRYKVTKRGQDVALRCDPISGHVSLYWYRQALGQGPEFLTYFNYEAQQDKSGLPNDRFSAERPEGSISTLTIQRTEQRDSAMYRCASSLELAGAYEQYFGPGTRLTVT.

The V and J genes are TRBV6-1 and TRBJ1-2; D unclear. Germline V gives CDR1 MNHNS, CDR2 SASEGT. V lost 3 bases, J lost 8 bases, and 16 bases lay in between. CDR3 length equals 14 residues. CDR3 loop: CASSEGQWFEGYTF. CDR3 sequence (DNA): TGTGCCAGCAGTGAGGGTCAGTGGTTCGAAGGCTACACCTTC.